The 12 T cell receptor beta chains reported below all come from one sample, sequenced in a study of early T cells in non-severe SARS-CoV-2 infection. One entry per CDR3 protein results from TCRdb running MiXCR on the 5' RACE reads. The sample carries about 90,000 distinct CDR3 sequences, roughly 12% recorded once. Sequenced here: whole blood, sampled at baseline. Receptors were obtained from an adult who was a healthcare worker with PCR-confirmed SARS-CoV-2 infection or an uninfected control (not recorded which).

This chain joins TRBV12-5 and TRBJ2-3; D not resolved. The CDR3 covers 14 residues. The germline V and J ends were trimmed by 0 bases and 0 bases, with 4 bases remaining between them. CDR1 LGHNT and CDR2 FRNRAP come from the germline V gene. CDR3 sequence (DNA): TGTGCTAGTGGTTTGGTACTTAGCACAGATACGCAGTATTTT. This encodes CASGLVLSTDTQYF.

This clonotype was detected only a few times. The V gene is TRBV27, the J gene TRBJ2-7, with 8 bases that match TRBD1. V shed 8 bases, J shed 3 bases, and the junction held 9 bases outside the gene matches. The CDR3 runs to 14 residues. Germline V gene lookup returns CDR1 MNHEY and CDR2 SMNVEV (reference sequence). CDR3 sequence reads: CASGTGQGGYEQYF. In nucleotides, the CDR3 is TGTGCCAGCGGAACTGGACAGGGTGGCTACGAGCAGTACTTC.

This clonotype was counted only a few times. The chain carries TRBV14 and TRBJ2-7, with unresolved D. The CDR3 is 15 amino acids. Between the trimmed V and J ends, which lost 4 bases and 1 base, there was a span of 14 bases. CDR1 SGHDN and CDR2 FVKESK come from the germline V gene. DNA for the CDR3: TGTGCCAGCAGCCCCAGCCCTAAGCCTTCCTACGAGCAGTACTTC. Its translation: CASSPSPKPSYEQYF.

The rearrangement uses TRBV3-1 and TRBJ1-2, with D maybe TRBD1 (5 bases). Between the trimmed V and J ends, which lost 5 bases and 3 bases, there was a span of 13 bases. This CDR3 is 14 amino acids long. CDR1 is LGHDT, CDR2 YNNKEL, per germline (reference sequence). The CDR3 protein is CASSSPGQHYGYTF. As DNA, the CDR3 is TGTGCCAGCAGCTCCCCGGGGCAGCACTATGGCTACACCTTC.

This clonotype was recorded a few times. The chain joins TRBV15 to TRBJ2-7; TRBD2 is a possible D gene (5 bases). The CDR3 is made up of 14 amino acids. From germline, CDR1 is LNHNV and CDR2 YYDKDF (reference sequence). The V gene lost 0 bases and the J gene lost 3 bases, with 9 bases spanning the gap. The CDR3: CATSRDPGDYEQYF. The CDR3 nucleotides read TGTGCCACCAGCAGAGATCCCGGGGACTACGAGCAGTACTTC.

The genes are TRBV19 and TRBJ2-1; D unclear. The ends were cut back, 8 bases at V and 0 bases at J, with 11 bases in the middle. Germline V CDR1 and CDR2: LNHDA, SQIVND (reference sequence). CDR3 length equals 14 residues. Here the CDR3 DNA reads TGTGCCAGTTCCCCCCGCACCTCCTACAATGAGCAGTTCTTC. Amino acid sequence: CASSPRTSYNEQFF.

This clonotype was seen a few times. The chain joins TRBV7-3 to TRBJ2-3; D remains ambiguous. Germline V gene sequence: CDR1 SGHTA, CDR2 FQGTGA. This CDR3 spans 15 amino acids. Trimming took 2 bases from V and 1 from J, leaving 10 bases between them. The CDR3 reads CASSLVDGGTDTQYF. CDR3 nucleotides: TGTGCCAGCAGCTTAGTGGACGGAGGCACAGATACGCAGTATTTT. Supplemented by reference TRBV7-3 and TRBJ2-3, the full variable domain reads GAGVSQTPSNKVTEKGKYVELRCDPISGHTALYWYRQSLGQGPEFLIYFQGTGAADDSGLPNDRFFAVRPEGSVSTLKIQRTERGDSAVYLCASSLVDGGTDTQYFGPGTRLTVL.

This clonotype has more than one count but fewer than ten. Germline and junction disagree at one end, which may indicate a read error. This chain joins TRBV7-9 and TRBJ2-1; unclear D gene. The CDR3 contains 12 residues. The germline CDR1 and CDR2 sequences are SEHNR and FQNEAQ (reference sequence). CDR3 in DNA: TGTGCCAGCAGCCCACAAGGGATCCGAGGACTCTTC. It encodes CASSPQGIRGLF.

This clonotype has just a few counts. This chain links TRBV29-1 with TRBJ2-1, with D hard to call. The V and J ends lost 7 bases and 9 bases respectively, with 10 bases between them. CDR1 and CDR2 from the germline V gene are SQVTM and ANQGSEA. This CDR3 has 10 residues. CDR3 in DNA: TGCAGCGGGACCTCTGCTGAGCAGTTCTTC. Amino acids: CSGTSAEQFF.

The chain combines TRBV19 with TRBJ2-6; TRBD1 agrees at 10 bases. V was clipped by 7 bases and J by 4 bases; unmatched bases: 10. CDR1 is LNHDA, CDR2 SQIVND, per germline (reference sequence). The CDR3 spans 17 residues. The CDR3 DNA follows: TGTGCCAGTACTGACCCGGGACAGGGGACCGGGGCCAACGTCCTGACTTTC. Amino acids: CASTDPGQGTGANVLTF.

In this sample, this clonotype turned up a few times. The chain links TRBV7-9 to TRBJ2-7; either TRBD1 or TRBD2 may fit D (6 bases each). V was cut by 5 bases and J by 0 bases, with 14 bases left in between. The CDR3 is 15 amino acids. From germline, CDR1 is SEHNR and CDR2 FQNEAQ (reference sequence). DNA for the CDR3: TGTGCCAGCAGCCTGGAGGGGGGTAGCTCCTACGAGCAGTACTTC. Translating gives CASSLEGGSSYEQYF. Full variable domain (remainder filled in from reference TRBV7-9 and TRBJ2-7): DTGVSQNPRHKITKRGQNVTFRCDPISEHNRLYWYRQTLGQGPEFLTYFQNEAQLEKSRLLSDRFSAERPKGSFSTLEIQRTEQGDSAMYLCASSLEGGSSYEQYFGPGTRLTVT.

This clonotype showed up many times. This rearrangement joins TRBV20-1 to TRBJ1-1, with 8 bases that match TRBD1. The CDR3 consists of 16 residues. Germline CDR1 reads DFQATT; CDR2 reads SNEGSKA (reference sequence). V gave up 2 bases and J gave up 1 base; unmatched junction bases: 9. This CDR3 reads CSARPRGQGPNTEAFF. The DNA for the CDR3 is TGCAGTGCTAGACCCAGGGGGCAGGGACCGAACACTGAAGCTTTCTTT.